The 29 T cell receptor beta chains in this list originate from one sample, sequenced in a study of blood T cell repertoires in COVID-19. Data came from immunoSEQ multiplex PCR; TCRdb stores just in-frame clones and leaves some out. The sample holds roughly 170,000 clones, around four fifths seen once. Sequenced input: PBMCs or T cells enriched from blood (not recorded which). Receptors originate from a woman in her forties or fifties in a cohort exposed to, infected with or recovered from COVID-19 (not recorded which).

The gene calls are TRBV6-5 and TRBJ2-1; D is ambiguous. This CDR3 contains 15 residues. Germline V CDR1 and CDR2: MNHEY, SVGAGI. V gave up 6 bases and J gave up 0 bases, with 12 bases separating them. The CDR3: CASRNSPSSYNEQFF. Written as DNA, the CDR3 is TGTGCCAGCAGAAACAGCCCAAGCTCCTACAATGAGCAGTTCTTC.

V and J are TRBV29-1 and TRBJ1-3; TRBD1 agrees at 8 bases. Per germline, CDR1 SQVTM and CDR2 ANQGSEA. There are 13 residues in the CDR3. V trimming: 7 bases; J trimming: 2 bases; junction bases outside the gene matches: 4. The DNA for the CDR3 is TGCAGCGCCTCACAGGGGGCTGGAAACACCATATATTTT. Residues: CSASQGAGNTIYF.

This chain uses TRBV19 with TRBJ2-1; maybe TRBD1 (5 bases). The V gene's germline CDR1 is LNHDA and CDR2 SQIVND (reference sequence). V was shortened by 1 base and J by 6 bases, with 13 bases between the two germline ends. This CDR3 has 15 amino acids. The CDR3 nucleotides are TGTGCCAGTAGTATAGGCACAGGTCGATCCAATGAGCAGTTCTTC. Translated: CASSIGTGRSNEQFF. The complete variable domain, with remaining parts taken from reference TRBV19 and TRBJ2-1, reads DGGITQSPKYLFRKEGQNVTLSCEQNLNHDAMYWYRQDPGQGLRLIYYSQIVNDFQKGDIAEGYSVSREKKESFPLTVTSAQKNPTAFYLCASSIGTGRSNEQFFGPGTRLTVL.

The rearrangement links TRBV18 to TRBJ2-7, with TRBD2 matching over 10 bases. The CDR3 extends over 16 amino acids. CDR1 is KGHSH and CDR2 is LQKENI in the germline V gene. V shed 6 bases and J 0 bases; nucleotides not matched to a gene: 8. The CDR3 reads CASSQGTSASSYEQYF. The CDR3 nucleotides read TGTGCCAGCTCCCAGGGGACTAGCGCAAGCTCCTACGAGCAGTACTTC. The full variable domain, with the rest looked up from reference TRBV18 and TRBJ2-7, is NAGVMQNPRHLVRRRGQEARLRCSPMKGHSHVYWYRQLPEEGLKFMVYLQKENIIDESGMPKERFSAEFPKEGPSILRIQQVVRGDSAAYFCASSQGTSASSYEQYFGPGTRLTVT.

The gene calls are TRBV7-8 and TRBJ2-6; 11 bases match TRBD1. Germline-derived CDR1 and CDR2 are SGHVS and FQNEAQ. With 1 base clipped from V and 2 bases from J, the junction kept 7 bases outside the gene matches. This CDR3 spans 19 amino acids. The CDR3 spells CASSLDPGTGGTGANVLTF. CDR3 DNA sequence: TGTGCCAGCAGCTTAGACCCCGGGACAGGGGGAACTGGGGCCAACGTCCTGACTTTC.

The J gene is TRBJ1-1, the V gene TRBV5-6; 12 bases map to TRBD1. CDR1 and CDR2 (germline): SGHDT, YYEEEE. With 2 bases clipped from V and 1 base from J, the junction kept 3 bases outside the gene matches. The CDR3 has 16 residues. The CDR3 bases are TGTGCCAGCAGCTTTGGGACAGGGGGCAAGAACACTGAAGCTTTCTTT. This sequence encodes CASSFGTGGKNTEAFF. The full variable domain, completed using reference TRBV5-6 and TRBJ1-1, is DAGVTQSPTHLIKTRGQQVTLRCSPKSGHDTVSWYQQALGQGPQFIFQYYEEEERQRGNFPDRFSGHQFPNYSSELNVNALLLGDSALYLCASSFGTGGKNTEAFFGQGTRLTVV.

This clone was seen just once. The rearrangement joins TRBV30 to TRBJ1-6; 10 nucleotides match TRBD1. Losses at the gene ends were 4 bases for V and 10 bases for J; bases not matched to a gene: 10. CDR3 length equals 15 residues. Germline V gene data show CDR1 as GTSNPN and CDR2 as SVGIG (reference sequence). The CDR3 loop is CAWTRSGTGESPLHF. The CDR3 nucleotides are TGTGCCTGGACTCGATCTGGGACAGGGGAATCACCCCTCCACTTT.

J is TRBJ1-2 and V is TRBV7-9; TRBD1 matches at 10 bases. The germline V gene has CDR1 SEHNR and CDR2 FQNEAQ (reference sequence). Trimming removed 5 bases from V and 0 bases from J; junction bases left unmatched: 6. The CDR3 sequence is 16 residues long. The CDR3 bases are TGTGCCAGCAGCGTTCCCGGGACAGGGGCTAACTATGGCTACACCTTC. It translates to CASSVPGTGANYGYTF.

The chain has TRBV9 and TRBJ2-3, with a weak D call TRBD2 (5 bases). V was cut by 4 bases and J by 2 bases, with 17 bases left in between. In germline, CDR1 is SGDLS, CDR2 YYNGEE. The CDR3 runs to 16 residues. The CDR3 nucleotides read TGTGCCAGCAGCCCTAGAGTAGGAGGATCCACAGATACGCAGTATTTT. Its protein is CASSPRVGGSTDTQYF.

The chain employs TRBV4-1 and TRBJ2-1, with D possibly TRBD2 on 6 matching bases. The V end lost 1 base, the J end lost 0 bases, and 13 bases lay between the germline ends. Per germline, CDR1 MGHRA and CDR2 YSYEKL. CDR3 length: 17 residues. This CDR3 is CASSQAPSESSYNEQFF. As DNA, the CDR3 is TGCGCCAGCAGCCAAGCCCCTAGCGAGAGCTCCTACAATGAGCAGTTCTTC.

The V gene is TRBV27, the J gene TRBJ2-7; TRBD2 aligns across 9 bases. This CDR3 comprises 16 residues. Germline V gives CDR1 MNHEY, CDR2 SMNVEV (reference sequence). Trimming removed 0 bases from V and 3 bases from J; junction bases left unmatched: 6. CDR3 nucleotides: TGTGCCAGCAGTTTATCCGGCGGGAGGGCGATCTACGAGCAGTACTTC. The encoded protein is CASSLSGGRAIYEQYF.

The rearrangement links TRBV5-1 to TRBJ1-4; no clear D. Germline lookup yields CDR1 SGHRS and CDR2 YFSETQ. V lost 0 bases to trimming and J lost 4 bases, with 7 bases between them. The CDR3 totals 14 residues. The chain's CDR3 is CASSLGQFNEKLFF. The CDR3 nucleotides read TGCGCCAGCAGCTTGGGTCAGTTTAATGAAAAACTGTTTTTT.

The chain recombines TRBV30 with TRBJ1-2, with 10 positions matching TRBD1. Germline V lookup: CDR1 GTSNPN, CDR2 SVGIG (reference sequence). J lost 8 bases, V lost 2 bases, and 11 bases had no gene match. The CDR3 is made up of 15 amino acids. The CDR3 loop reads CAWSQLTGGVWGYTF. The CDR3, as DNA: TGTGCCTGGAGTCAACTGACAGGGGGCGTATGGGGCTACACCTTC.

The chain recombines TRBV27 with TRBJ2-1, with a tentative D call TRBD2 (6 bases). Deletions cut 4 bases from V and 0 bases from J, with 10 bases between. The CDR3 runs 15 residues. From germline, CDR1 is MNHEY and CDR2 SMNVEV (reference sequence). The CDR3 is CASSSGDRSYNEQFF. In DNA form, the CDR3 reads TGTGCCAGCAGTTCGGGGGACCGCTCCTACAATGAGCAGTTCTTC.

This clone was detected once. This chain joins TRBV5-1 and TRBJ1-3; 7 nucleotides align to TRBD1. The CDR3 length is 14 residues. V dropped 6 bases and J dropped 4; count of bases not matched to a gene: 7. The V gene's germline CDR1 is SGHRS and CDR2 YFSETQ. The CDR3 region has the DNA TGCGCCAGCAAAAAAACAGGGGCCGGAAACACCATATATTTT. Its protein product is CASKKTGAGNTIYF.

J is TRBJ1-3 and V is TRBV28; TRBD1 matches 7 bases. This CDR3 is 16 amino acids long. The ends lost 2 bases at V and 0 bases at J; junction bases unmatched: 4. Germline assignment: CDR1 MDHEN and CDR2 SYDVKM. The CDR3, as DNA: TGTGCCAGCAGTTTAGCCGGGACAGCCTCTGGAAACACCATATATTTT. Amino acid sequence: CASSLAGTASGNTIYF.

The rearrangement uses TRBV10-3 and TRBJ1-6, with 7 bases aligning to TRBD1. Germline trimming cut 4 bases from V and 10 bases from J; bases unmatched to any gene: 4. This CDR3 is built from 13 residues. Germline assignment: CDR1 ENHRY and CDR2 SYGVKD. The CDR3 DNA is TGTGCCATCAGTGTTCAGGGGGAATCACCCCTCCACTTT. Its protein is CAISVQGESPLHF.

The genes are TRBV10-3 and TRBJ2-1; 7 positions agree with TRBD2. The germline V gene encodes CDR1 ENHRY and CDR2 SYGVKD. V lost 1 base and J lost 0; bases outside the gene matches: 15. CDR3 length equals 20 residues. This chain's CDR3 is CAISEFRAGVGPRSYNEQFF. The DNA for the CDR3 is TGTGCCATCAGTGAGTTCAGGGCGGGAGTAGGCCCTCGCTCCTACAATGAGCAGTTCTTC.

This clone came up once. The gene calls are TRBV27 and TRBJ1-5; D might be TRBD1 (5 bases). CDR1 and CDR2 from the germline V gene are MNHEY and SMNVEV (reference sequence). CDR3 size: 16 residues. V lost 5 bases to trimming and J lost 4 bases, with 18 bases between them. This chain's CDR3 is CASSDVGRGANQPQHF. For the CDR3, the DNA is TGTGCCAGCAGTGATGTCGGAAGGGGTGCAAATCAGCCCCAGCATTTT.

This sequence joins TRBV7-3 and TRBJ1-3; 7 bases line up with TRBD1. There are 14 residues in the CDR3. The germline V gene has CDR1 SGHTA and CDR2 FQGTGA. The ends lost 5 bases at V and 4 bases at J; junction bases unmatched: 5. DNA for the CDR3: TGTGCCAGCAGCCTTCAGGGGGACGGAAACACCATATATTTT. It yields the protein CASSLQGDGNTIYF.

The V and J genes are TRBV15 and TRBJ2-5; D possibly corresponds to TRBD2 (5 bases). Germline assignment: CDR1 LNHNV and CDR2 YYDKDF (reference sequence). The CDR3 consists of 14 residues. V lost 0 bases and J 5 bases, leaving 10 bases between the germline ends. This chain's CDR3 is CATSREFRRETQYF. The DNA of the CDR3 is TGTGCCACCAGCAGAGAGTTTAGGAGGGAGACCCAGTACTTC.

This chain joins TRBV9 and TRBJ2-5, with 12 bases matching TRBD2. V gave up 4 bases and J gave up 3 bases; unmatched junction bases: 7. Per germline, CDR1 SGDLS and CDR2 YYNGEE. The CDR3 extends over 16 amino acids. The CDR3 sequence is CASSSRLAGAEETQYF. Here the CDR3 DNA reads TGTGCCAGCAGCTCCCGACTAGCGGGGGCCGAAGAGACCCAGTACTTC.

The genes are TRBV29-1 and TRBJ2-3; 11 bases match TRBD2. V shed 3 bases and J 4 bases; nucleotides not matched to a gene: 6. The CDR3 has 15 amino acids. Germline assignment: CDR1 SQVTM and CDR2 ANQGSEA. CDR3 nucleotides: TGCAGCGTTGACATTAGCGGGGGGGGCGCAGATACGCAGTATTTT. Translation gives CSVDISGGGADTQYF.

The rearrangement uses TRBV4-2 and TRBJ2-7, with 10 bases lining up with TRBD1. The V gene end was trimmed by 2 bases and the J gene end by 4 bases; junction bases not matched to a gene: 11. The length of the CDR3 is 17 residues. Germline V gene data show CDR1 as LGHNA and CDR2 as YNFKEQ. CDR3 DNA: TGTGCCAGCAGCCAACCTCGGGAGACAGGGGGCTCATACGAGCAGTACTTC. The encoded protein is CASSQPRETGGSYEQYF.

This chain links TRBV3-1 (or the pseudogene TRBV3-2) with TRBJ2-3; TRBD1 is a possible D gene (5 bases). Germline assignment: CDR1 LGHDT and CDR2 YNNKEL (reference sequence). V shed 4 bases and J shed 2 bases, with 16 bases lying between them. The CDR3 sequence is 16 residues long. The CDR3 nucleotides are TGTGCCAGCAGCCCAAGGGGTTCTCAGTTCACAGATACGCAGTATTTT. Residues: CASSPRGSQFTDTQYF.

The CDR3 sequence: CASSFQGTRNQPQHF. Written as DNA, the CDR3 is TGTGCCAGCAGTTTTCAGGGTACGCGCAATCAGCCCCAGCATTTT. J is TRBJ1-5 and V is TRBV28, with D perhaps TRBD1 (5 bases). CDR3 size: 15 residues. V was pared by 3 bases and J by 2 bases, with 11 bases between. Germline values: CDR1 MDHEN, CDR2 SYDVKM.

The rearrangement links TRBV14 to TRBJ2-1; 10 positions match TRBD2. Germline lookup yields CDR1 SGHDN and CDR2 FVKESK. The J segment lost 7 bases and the V segment lost 4 bases, leaving 10 bases of the junction unmatched. The CDR3 totals 16 residues. The CDR3 DNA sequence: TGTGCCAGCAGCCGGCCCCCGGGACTAGCGCATAATGAGCAGTTCTTC. This codes for CASSRPPGLAHNEQFF.

The chain carries TRBV5-5 and TRBJ2-1, with D unresolved. The V gene's germline CDR1 is SGHKS and CDR2 YYEKEE (reference sequence). There are 16 residues in the CDR3. V was clipped by 6 bases and J by 3 bases, with 19 bases between them. The CDR3, as DNA: TGTGCCAGCACCACCTCTAACGTTTTTCGCTACAATGAGCAGTTCTTC. Amino acids: CASTTSNVFRYNEQFF.

The chain combines TRBV6-5 with TRBJ1-4, with 7 bases lining up with TRBD1. Germline V gene sequence: CDR1 MNHEY, CDR2 SVGAGI. The CDR3 spans 14 residues. Trimming took 2 bases from V and 8 from J; bases not matched to a gene: 5. The CDR3 DNA reads TGTGCCAGCAGTTACAGGGGGCGCATCGAAAAACTGTTTTTT. Translating it yields CASSYRGRIEKLFF.